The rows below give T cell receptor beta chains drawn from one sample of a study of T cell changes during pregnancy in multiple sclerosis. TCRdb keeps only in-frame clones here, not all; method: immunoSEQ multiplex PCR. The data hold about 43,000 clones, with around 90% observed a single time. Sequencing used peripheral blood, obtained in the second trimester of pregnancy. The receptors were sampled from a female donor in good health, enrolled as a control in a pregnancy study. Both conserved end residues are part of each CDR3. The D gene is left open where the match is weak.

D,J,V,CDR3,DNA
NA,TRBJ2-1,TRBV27,CASSSTGRNEQFF,TGTGCCAGCAGTTCGACAGGGAGGAATGAGCAGTTCTTC
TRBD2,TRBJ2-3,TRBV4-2,CASSPWTSGDSTDTQYF,TGTGCCAGCAGCCCATGGACTAGCGGGGATAGCACAGATACGCAGTATTTT
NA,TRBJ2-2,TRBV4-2,CASSQGVRRGRAVGATGELFF,TGTGCCAGCAGCCAAGGCGTTCGGAGGGGGAGGGCGGTGGGGGCGACCGGGGAGCTGTTTTTT
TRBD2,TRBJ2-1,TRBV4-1,CASSQGGLAGFAEQFF,TGCGCCAGCAGCCAAGGGGGACTAGCGGGATTTGCTGAGCAGTTCTTC
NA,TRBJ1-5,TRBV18,CASSPDRVNQPQHF,TGTGCCAGCTCTCCGGACAGAGTAAATCAGCCCCAGCATTTT
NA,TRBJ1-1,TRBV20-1,CSVPWGAEAFF,TGCAGTGTTCCCTGGGGGGCTGAAGCTTTCTTT
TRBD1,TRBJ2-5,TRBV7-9,CASSLTGGVTQYF,TGTGCCAGCAGCTTGACAGGGGGGGTGACCCAGTACTTC
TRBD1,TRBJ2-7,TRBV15,CATRNTPRNRGHVQSYEQYF,TGTGCCACCAGGAATACCCCCCGGAACAGGGGGCACGTACAATCCTACGAGCAGTACTTC
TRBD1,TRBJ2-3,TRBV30,CAWGGQGTGDTQYF,TGTGCCTGGGGTGGACAGGGGACTGGTGATACGCAGTATTTT
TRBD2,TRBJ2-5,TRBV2,CASSGTSETQYF,TGTGCCAGCAGCGGGACTAGTGAGACCCAGTACTTC
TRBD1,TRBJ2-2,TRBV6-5,CASSGRGSDTGELFF,TGTGCCAGCAGTGGCAGGGGGAGCGACACCGGGGAGCTGTTTTTT
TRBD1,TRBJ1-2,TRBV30,CARTGVGYGYTF,TGTGCCCGGACAGGGGTCGGCTATGGCTACACCTTC
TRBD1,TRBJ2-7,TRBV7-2,CASSLGSGQGSHEQYF,TGTGCCAGCAGCTTAGGGTCGGGACAGGGCTCCCACGAGCAGTACTTC
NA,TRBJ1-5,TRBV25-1,CASSEGVGNQPQHF,TGTGCCAGCAGCGAGGGGGTGGGTAATCAGCCCCAGCATTTT
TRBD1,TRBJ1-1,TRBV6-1,CASSEKAGGVTEAFF,TGTGCCAGCAGTGAAAAGGCAGGGGGCGTCACTGAAGCTTTCTTT
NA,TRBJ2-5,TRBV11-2,CASSPFFEAGETQYF,TGTGCCAGCAGCCCGTTCTTCGAGGCAGGGGAGACCCAGTACTTC
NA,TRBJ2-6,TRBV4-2,CASSTENGQVLSGANVLTF,TGTGCCAGCAGCACAGAAAATGGGCAGGTCCTCTCTGGGGCCAACGTCCTGACTTTC
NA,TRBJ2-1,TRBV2,CASSEQFNEQFF,TGTGCCAGCAGTGAACAATTCAATGAGCAGTTCTTC